This TCR beta chain was sequenced during a study of T cell responses to AZD1222 COVID-19 vaccine (dated by TCRdb to the early 2020s). With regard to the full study: AZD1222 recipients with second doses at about 4 weeks or about 12 weeks were pooled, because spike-specific TCR depth and breadth did not differ between schedules. A total of 233 trial participants underwent TCR sequencing, of whom about 210 had received two doses of AZD1222 and about 25 had received two doses of the MenACWY control vaccine. Enrollment into the trials was organized by age into subgroups of 18-55, 56-69 and 70-plus years, and those subgroups contained approximately 160, 26 and 62 TCR-sequenced participants, respectively.

Reading the label with the study, this specimen's time point is: baseline before first vaccination. Samples from vaccinated people were obtained from the UK trials COV001 and COV002, which included a single-blind randomized controlled phase 2/3 trial of AZD1222 (ChAdOx1 nCoV-19) in healthy adults. For TCRbeta chain sequencing, PBMC samples from trial participants were taken at day 0 and at day 28 after the second dose. The CDR3 regions of human TCRbeta chains were subjected to immunosequencing. In the source study's methods: TCRs in the repertoires were compared against a reference library of SARS-CoV-2-specific TCRs that had been generated with the MIRA antigen-specificity platform. Breadth was defined as the fraction of unique TCRs that were SARS-CoV-2-associated. Depth was defined as the fraction of total T cells that were SARS-CoV-2-associated. Using the MIRA data, every spike-specific TCR was mapped to the spike region that the TCR reacted to and assigned to either a CD4 or a CD8 class. Log10-transformed breadth and depth values were compared by one-way ANOVA with Sidak's multiple comparisons tests. TCRdb obtained this table from immuneACCESS and retained in-frame rearrangements with V and J assigned. These tables miss some clones; where compared with another copy, unresolved V genes account for less than half of the shortfall, and the remainder is unexplained. That table supplies the V and J calls and clone size; D and trimming were determined from the DNA. Here the sample has 95,000 to 100,000 clones; roughly 87% occur a single time. The ten largest clones take up approximately 17% of the sample.

Overall results and qualifications from the work: A significant rise in spike-specific TCR breadth and depth was observed after two AZD1222 doses relative to day 0 and relative to MenACWY recipients. Because no day 14 peak-response samples were available, the repertoires could be characterized only after the peak T cell response. The 56-69-year group was small, and its depth increase did not reach significance, likely because of low power. Only 5 to 7 AZD1222 recipients were SARS-CoV-2 seropositive at baseline, limiting conclusions about previously exposed vaccinees. Reportedly, almost half of the unique spike-specific TCRs recognized epitopes lying outside the regions that are mutated in the B.1.351 and B.1.1.7 variants. Most participants were white British and females outnumbered males, and the authors suggested that clonal diversity may have been underestimated. The whole spike protein was spanned by vaccine-associated CD4 TCRs, and dominant responses were seen in regions 160-218 and 743-854.

A remark on this clone: The clone's antigen remains unknown. Base quality data are lacking; no much larger clone is found one base away.

V is shortened by 2 bases, J by 8 bases, and the region joining them spans 4 bases. CDR1 SGHTA and CDR2 FQGNSA are derived from the germline V gene. The CDR3, from cysteine to phenylalanine, totals 11 residues. CDR3 DNA only is kept here, 33 bases in frame from base 1. The sequence links TRBV7-2 to TRBJ2-4, with no D gene named confidently. Sequenced here: peripheral blood, sampled on day 0 of AZD1222 vaccination. This receptor was obtained from an adult in good health. The sequenced DNA: TGTGCCAGCAGCTTAAAAGACATTCAGTACTTC. Its protein reads: CASSLKDIQYF.